The 27 T cell receptor beta chains reported below all come from one sample, sequenced in a study of response to subunit inactivated influenza vaccine. Each CDR3 protein is one row after TCRdb ran MiXCR on the RT-PCR reads. The sample shows about 700,000 distinct CDR3 sequences, 15% to 18% of them seen only once. This specimen consisted of PBMCs from blood, obtained approximately 13 days after vaccination. These receptors all stem from a middle-aged man who received an inactivated influenza vaccine.

The chain employs TRBV2 and TRBJ2-3; TRBD2 is a possible D gene (6 bases). The V gene lost 0 bases and the J gene lost 5 bases, with 12 bases spanning the gap. Germline V gene sequence: CDR1 SNHLY, CDR2 FYNNEI. This CDR3 is 15 amino acids long. The CDR3: CASSEANGGVDTQYF. The CDR3 coding sequence is TGTGCCAGCAGTGAAGCTAACGGGGGTGTAGATACGCAGTATTTT.

The chain has TRBV4-3 and TRBJ2-1; perhaps TRBD1 as D (6 bases). The germline CDR1 and CDR2 sequences are LGHNA and YSLEER. V was clipped by 4 bases and J by 10 bases, with 17 bases between them. This CDR3 is built from 14 residues. The CDR3 here is CASSPLNRVREQFF. The DNA for the CDR3 is TGCGCCAGCAGCCCGCTAAACAGGGTTCGAGAGCAGTTCTTC.

The chain joins TRBV3-1 to TRBJ2-2; 10 nucleotides line up with TRBD2. CDR3 length: 16 residues. Germline values: CDR1 LGHDT, CDR2 YNNKEL (reference sequence). V lost 3 bases, J lost 0 bases, and 1 base stayed unmatched. CDR3 loop: CASSHGTSANTGELFF. The CDR3 DNA follows: TGTGCCAGCAGCCACGGGACTAGCGCGAACACCGGGGAGCTGTTTTTT.

The V call is TRBV5-1, the J call TRBJ2-7, with D perhaps matching TRBD2 (6 bases). The V gene's germline CDR1 is SGHRS and CDR2 YFSETQ. The length of the CDR3 is 12 residues. V lost 0 bases and J lost 6, with 7 bases in between. The CDR3 region is CASSLGEAEQYF. The CDR3 nucleotides are TGCGCCAGCAGCTTGGGGGAGGCCGAGCAGTACTTC.

This clonotype was picked up a small number of times. The chain couples TRBV24-1 to TRBJ1-5, with D unresolved. The CDR3 sequence is 14 residues long. Deletions cut 3 bases from V and 9 bases from J, with 14 bases between. Germline V gives CDR1 KGHDR, CDR2 SFDVKD. The chain's CDR3 is CATSDSRAERPQHF. The CDR3 DNA reads as TGTGCCACCAGTGATAGTCGGGCCGAGAGGCCCCAGCATTTT.

V usage is TRBV20-1 and J usage is TRBJ2-2; 9 positions agree with TRBD1. CDR3 length: 17 residues. Germline trimming cut 6 bases from V and 3 bases from J; bases unmatched to any gene: 14. CDR1 and CDR2 (germline): DFQATT, SNEGSKA (reference sequence). The CDR3 protein is CSAKQGALGGYTGELFF. The CDR3 region has the DNA TGCAGTGCAAAACAGGGGGCCCTGGGAGGGTACACCGGGGAGCTGTTTTTT.

This clonotype has ten or more counts. The J gene is TRBJ1-4, the V gene TRBV5-1, with D tentatively TRBD1 (5 bases). Germline V gene lookup returns CDR1 SGHRS and CDR2 YFSETQ. The germline V and J ends were trimmed by 5 bases and 1 base, with 15 bases remaining between them. The CDR3 is 16 residues long. CDR3 region: CASRQAYRGTNEKLFF. The CDR3 region has the DNA TGCGCCAGCAGACAGGCCTATCGGGGAACTAATGAAAAACTGTTTTTT. Supplemented by reference TRBV5-1 and TRBJ1-4, the full variable domain reads KAGVTQTPRYLIKTRGQQVTLSCSPISGHRSVSWYQQTPGQGLQFLFEYFSETQRNKGNFPGRFSGRQFSNSRSEMNVSTLELGDSALYLCASRQAYRGTNEKLFFGSGTQLSVL.

The chain links TRBV4-3 to TRBJ1-6; 7 bases are a match to TRBD1. Trimming cost V 1 base and J 4 bases; bases outside gene matches: 4. Germline-derived CDR1 and CDR2 are LGHNA and YSLEER. This CDR3 has 16 residues. This chain's CDR3 is CASSQVKGAYNSPLHF. CDR3 DNA: TGCGCCAGCAGCCAAGTTAAGGGGGCGTATAATTCACCCCTCCACTTT.

Comments on this clonotype: It may be a read error: a sequence one base away is much more abundant. This chain links TRBV5-1 with TRBJ2-5, with D perhaps being TRBD1 or TRBD2 (6 bases each). Trimming took off 7 bases at V and 4 bases at J, with 14 bases between the two ends. The CDR3 loop spans 13 amino acids. CDR1 is SGHRS, CDR2 YFSETQ, per germline. This CDR3 is CASAKPGAETQYF. The CDR3, as DNA: TGCGCCAGCGCTAAACCGGGGGCAGAGACCCAGTACTTC.

This chain connects TRBV7-2 to TRBJ1-1; no reliable D call. The CDR3 runs to 15 residues. Trimming pared 1 base from V and 5 bases from J, leaving 14 bases between. Germline lookup yields CDR1 SGHTA and CDR2 FQGNSA. The CDR3 DNA reads as TGTGCCAGCAGCTTAGAGAAACCAGGATGGACTGAAGCTTTCTTT. Its translation: CASSLEKPGWTEAFF.

The V call is TRBV28, the J call TRBJ2-3, with a possible D match to TRBD2 (5 bases). The CDR3 contains 16 residues. V was shortened by 4 bases and J by 0 bases, with 14 bases between the two germline ends. CDR1 and CDR2 (germline): MDHEN, SYDVKM. DNA of the CDR3: TGTGCCAGCAGTTCTGCTAGCCGAACTAGCACAGATACGCAGTATTTT. Protein sequence: CASSSASRTSTDTQYF.

This chain uses TRBV20-1 with TRBJ1-2; 10 positions agree with TRBD1. Per germline, CDR1 DFQATT and CDR2 SNEGSKA (reference sequence). V gave up 6 bases and J gave up 8 bases; unmatched junction bases: 12. This CDR3 region has 14 residues. Here the CDR3 DNA reads TGCAGTGCCCGAGGTCAGACAGGGGGCGGAGGCTACACCTTC. It codes for CSARGQTGGGGYTF.

This clonotype turned up a few times. CDR3 region: CASTSSGEHEQYF. As DNA, the CDR3 is TGTGCCAGCACTAGTAGCGGGGAGCACGAGCAGTACTTC. This rearrangement joins TRBV6-1 to TRBJ2-7; 8 bases map to TRBD2. This CDR3 region has 13 residues. V lost 7 bases and J lost 5; bases outside the gene matches: 7. Germline V gene data show CDR1 as MNHNS and CDR2 as SASEGT.

This chain links TRBV4-1 with TRBJ2-1; D is unresolved. CDR1 MGHRA and CDR2 YSYEKL come from the germline V gene. V was cut by 1 base and J by 7 bases, with 14 bases left in between. The CDR3 length is 15 residues. The CDR3 DNA sequence: TGCGCCAGCAGCCAAGGAACGTTTAGGCGGAATGAGCAGTTCTTC. Translation gives CASSQGTFRRNEQFF.

This clonotype was detected only a few times. The chain recombines TRBV18 with TRBJ2-2, with TRBD2 matching 8 bases. The V segment lost 3 bases and the J segment 2 bases; nucleotides outside the gene matches: 11. CDR3 length: 18 amino acids. Looked up from germline, CDR1 is KGHSH and CDR2 is LQKENI. The CDR3 DNA reads as TGTGCCAGCTCACCTGTTACTTCCGGGACTAGTAACACCGGGGAGCTGTTTTTT. It translates to CASSPVTSGTSNTGELFF.

A few counts support this clonotype. V gene TRBV12-3 or TRBV12-4 combines with J gene TRBJ1-1; 9 bases agree with TRBD1. Trimming cost V 3 bases and J 1 base; bases outside gene matches: 3. This CDR3 spans 15 amino acids. As DNA, the CDR3 is TGTGCCAGCAGTTTTCCGGGACAGGGGAACACTGAAGCTTTCTTT. Its protein is CASSFPGQGNTEAFF.

This clonotype has only a few counts. J is TRBJ1-3 and V is TRBV7-2; D uncertain. The CDR3 length is 14 residues. V lost 6 bases, J lost 3 bases, and 12 bases lay in between. Germline CDR1 SGHTA, CDR2 FQGNSA. The CDR3 DNA reads TGTGCCAGCAGTAAACGTGACCTTGGAAACACCATATATTTT. This encodes CASSKRDLGNTIYF. Full variable domain (remainder filled in from reference TRBV7-2 and TRBJ1-3): GAGVSQSPSNKVTEKGKDVELRCDPISGHTALYWYRQSLGQGLEFLIYFQGNSAPDKSGLPSDRFSAERTGGSVSTLTIQRTQQEDSAVYLCASSKRDLGNTIYFGEGSWLTVV.

The genes are TRBV7-2 and TRBJ2-7, with 9 bases that match TRBD2. V gave up 4 bases and J gave up 2 bases; unmatched junction bases: 6. From germline, CDR1 is SGHTA and CDR2 FQGNSA. The CDR3 has 15 amino acids. DNA of the CDR3: TGTGCCAGCAGCTCCGCGGGAGGGGGCCCCTACGAGCAGTACTTC. It codes for CASSSAGGGPYEQYF.

The rearrangement joins TRBV5-6 to TRBJ2-3; 7 positions agree with TRBD2. This CDR3 comprises 16 residues. Germline V gene lookup returns CDR1 SGHDT and CDR2 YYEEEE. The ends lost 1 base at V and 2 bases at J; junction bases unmatched: 7. The CDR3 region is CASSLRGAGLTDTQYF. For the CDR3, the DNA is TGTGCCAGCAGCTTGAGGGGAGCGGGACTCACAGATACGCAGTATTTT.

The CDR3 loop reads CASSTQRDRGLYEQYF. CDR3 bases: TGTGCCAGCAGTACTCAAAGGGACAGGGGGCTCTACGAGCAGTACTTC. The gene calls are TRBV6-2 or TRBV6-3 and TRBJ2-7, with TRBD1 matching over 12 bases. This CDR3 region has 16 residues. The V and J ends lost 5 bases and 3 bases, in that order; junction bases with no gene match: 8. Germline assignment: CDR1 MNHEY and CDR2 SVGEGT.

The CDR3 bases are TGTGCCAGCAGTTCCCTCCTAACTTACTCCTACAATGAGCAGTTCTTC. This sequence encodes CASSSLLTYSYNEQFF. The chain carries TRBV6-2 or TRBV6-3 and TRBJ2-1; D gene ambiguous. Germline CDR1 MNHEY, CDR2 SVGEGT. Trimming pared 4 bases from V and 0 bases from J, leaving 13 bases between. This CDR3 contains 16 residues.

The V gene is TRBV6-5, the J gene TRBJ2-3; TRBD2 agrees at 8 bases. This CDR3 contains 16 residues. Looked up from germline, CDR1 is MNHEY and CDR2 is SVGAGI. V lost 2 bases, J lost 2 bases, and 6 bases stayed unmatched. The DNA of the CDR3 is TGTGCCAGCAGTTACCCCGGGGGGGGGGTCACAGATACGCAGTATTTT. Its protein product is CASSYPGGGVTDTQYF.

This clonotype came up a few times. The chain links TRBV12-3 or TRBV12-4 to TRBJ2-1, with 10 bases identical to TRBD2. V was pared by 5 bases and J by 7 bases, with 14 bases of the junction left unmatched. This CDR3 comprises 17 residues. CDR3 sequence reads: CASSVSAGTSETNEQFF. In DNA form, the CDR3 reads TGTGCCAGCAGTGTCTCTGCCGGGACTAGCGAGACGAATGAGCAGTTCTTC.

This clonotype was counted a few times. The chain recombines TRBV7-9 with TRBJ2-2, with 9 nucleotides matching TRBD1. The CDR3 length is 17 residues. V dropped 1 base and J dropped 0; count of bases not matched to a gene: 3. The germline CDR1 and CDR2 sequences are SEHNR and FQNEAQ (reference sequence). Written as DNA, the CDR3 is TGTGCCAGCAGCTTAGGGACAGGGGCCGCGAACACCGGGGAGCTGTTTTTT. Translated: CASSLGTGAANTGELFF.

The chain joins TRBV5-6 to TRBJ2-1, with D unclear. V gave up 6 bases and J gave up 5 bases, with 12 bases separating them. This CDR3 has 13 residues. CDR1 and CDR2 (germline): SGHDT, YYEEEE. DNA for the CDR3: TGTGCCAGCATCCTTCTCGCCAACAATGAGCAGTTCTTC. This codes for CASILLANNEQFF.

V usage is TRBV28 and J usage is TRBJ2-1, with TRBD2 matching 10 bases. Germline V gives CDR1 MDHEN, CDR2 SYDVKM. The junction had 15 bases not matched to a gene; V was cut back by 10 bases and J by 6 bases. This CDR3 region has 16 residues. This chain's CDR3 is CATDCSSGRGCNEQFF. The CDR3 DNA reads TGTGCCACTGATTGCTCTAGCGGGAGAGGGTGCAATGAGCAGTTCTTC.

The rearrangement links TRBV6-2 or TRBV6-3 to TRBJ2-5; D unresolved. The ends were cut back, 4 bases at V and 4 bases at J, with 7 bases in the middle. This CDR3 spans 12 amino acids. Germline loops: CDR1 MNHEY, CDR2 SVGEGT. The CDR3 sequence is CASSSIPETQYF. The DNA of the CDR3 is TGTGCCAGCAGTTCAATACCAGAGACCCAGTACTTC.